This TCR beta chain was identified in a study of graft-versus-host responses after intestinal transplantation. Study-wide background: Grafts that recipients had were multivisceral, liver-intestinal, or isolated intestinal transplants. Recipients uniformly received anti-thymocyte globulin induction, followed by tacrolimus and steroids for approximately 3 years. Overall study findings and caveats: Early after transplant, HvG declines were associated with peak levels of circulating GvH clones. GvH clones detected in recipient marrow included some appearing first in ileum or blood.

About this clone itself: Its antigen remains unidentified.

Sequencing was performed with immunoSEQ multiplex PCR; in TCRdb, only in-frame clones are kept and a portion is missing. The sample lists 100,000 or so clones; approximately 84% were seen once. The CDR3 extends over 14 amino acids. Unmatched junction bases numbered 1, after V lost 1 base and J lost 5 bases. CDR1 and CDR2 (germline): SGHTA, FQGNSA. This TCR was recovered from a human donor who was the organ donor for an intestinal transplant. The chain employs TRBV7-2 and TRBJ2-5; TRBD2 aligns across 10 bases. This material consisted of unstimulated CD4+ T cells sorted from spleen or lymph node cells, taken before transplant. Written as DNA, the CDR3 is TGTGCCAGCAGCTTAGGTAGCGGGGGGGAGACCCAGTACTTC. The encoded protein is CASSLGSGGETQYF.